This TCR beta chain came from a study of T cell repertoires in cytomegalovirus infection. Study-wide points: Cumulative public TCR beta family frequency identified carriers of CMV plus the relevant HLA.

The CDR3 extends over 15 amino acids. The germline V gene encodes CDR1 LGHNA and CDR2 YNFKEQ. The V and J ends lost 1 base and 4 bases respectively, with 13 bases between them. This clonotype was seen only a few times. Its antigen is undetermined. TCRdb used MiXCR to reprocess the reads, holding one entry per CDR3 protein. The data hold tens of thousands of distinct CDR3 sequences, with roughly a quarter observed a single time. This chain uses TRBV4-2 with TRBJ1-2, with D unresolved. The receptor was derived from a human donor in good health (CMV status not recorded). Some clones in this sample may be carry-over from other donors' samples. The sequences come from CD8+ T cells from cultured PBMCs, collected from culture after CMV antigen stimulation. The CDR3 protein is CASSQATEHPYGYTF. Written as DNA, the CDR3 is TGTGCCAGCAGCCAAGCGACCGAGCACCCCTATGGCTACACCTTC.